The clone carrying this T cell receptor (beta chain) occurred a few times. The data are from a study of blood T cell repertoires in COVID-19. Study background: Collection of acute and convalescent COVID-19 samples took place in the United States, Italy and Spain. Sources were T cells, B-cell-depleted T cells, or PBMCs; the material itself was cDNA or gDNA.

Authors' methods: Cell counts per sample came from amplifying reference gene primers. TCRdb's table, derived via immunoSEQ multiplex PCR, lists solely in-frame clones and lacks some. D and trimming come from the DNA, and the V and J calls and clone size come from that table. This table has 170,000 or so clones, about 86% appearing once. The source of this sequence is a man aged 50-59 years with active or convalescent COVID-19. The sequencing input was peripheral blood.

CDR3 nucleotide sequence: TGTGCCAGCTCACCCCCCCTAAACAGGGGGTTCACTGAAGCTTTCTTT. Protein product: CASSPPLNRGFTEAFF. The genes are TRBV18 and TRBJ1-1, with 8 bases identical to TRBD1. The CDR3 loop spans 16 amino acids. With V trimmed by 3 bases and J by 4 bases, 10 bases remained unmatched. Germline V gene sequence: CDR1 KGHSH, CDR2 LQKENI.